This T cell receptor beta chain was sequenced during a study of shared clonotypes between healthy human individuals. Looking at the study overall: Per donor, three plates held CD4 naive cells, three held CD4 memory, two held CD8 naive and one held CD8 memory. Study observations and caveats: Across four donors, naive CD4 shared roughly 5%, naive CD8 under 4%, memory CD4 more than 2%, memory CD8 about 0.4%.

The CDR3 extends over 14 amino acids. In germline, CDR1 is SNHLY, CDR2 FYNNEI. Trimming removed 7 bases from V and 5 bases from J; junction bases left unmatched: 5. This table comes from immunoSEQ multiplex PCR, and its TCRdb copy is limited to in-frame clones, with some not included. The sample lists around 700,000 clones, about 78% occurring once. As concerns this clone: Antigen: not known. The identical CDR3 is also encoded by other nucleotide sequences in the sample.

The source of this sequence is a woman under 40 in good health. The rearrangement links TRBV2 to TRBJ2-2; TRBD2 agrees at 9 bases. The sample comprised memory CD4+ T cells sorted from blood. Documented subset: CD45RA-negative fraction. The CDR3 DNA sequence: TGTGCCAGCAAAGCGGGAGGAAATACCGGGGAGCTGTTTTTT. It specifies CASKAGGNTGELFF. Based on the CDR3 plus reference TRBV2 and TRBJ2-2, the full variable domain is EPEVTQTPSHQVTQMGQEVILRCVPISNHLYFYWYRQILGQKVEFLVSFYNNEISEKSEIFDDQFSVERPDGSNFTLKIRSTKLEDSAMYFCASKAGGNTGELFFGEGSRLTVL.